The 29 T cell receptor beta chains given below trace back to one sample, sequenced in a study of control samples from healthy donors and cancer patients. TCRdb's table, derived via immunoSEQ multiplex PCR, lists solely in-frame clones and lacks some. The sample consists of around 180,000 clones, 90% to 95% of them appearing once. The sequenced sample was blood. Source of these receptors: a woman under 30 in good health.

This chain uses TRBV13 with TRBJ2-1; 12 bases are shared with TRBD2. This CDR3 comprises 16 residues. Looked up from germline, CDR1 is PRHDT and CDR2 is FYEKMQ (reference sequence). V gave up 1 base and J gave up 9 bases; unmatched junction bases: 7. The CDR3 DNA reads TGTGCCAGCAGCTTAGTCGCCCTAGCGGGAGGGGTTGAGCAGTTCTTC. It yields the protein CASSLVALAGGVEQFF.

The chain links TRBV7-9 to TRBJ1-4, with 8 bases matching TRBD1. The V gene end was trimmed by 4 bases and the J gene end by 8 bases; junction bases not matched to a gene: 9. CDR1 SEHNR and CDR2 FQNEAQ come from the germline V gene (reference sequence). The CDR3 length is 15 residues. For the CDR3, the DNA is TGTGCCAGCAGCTCAGGACGACAGGGGCGGGAAAAACTGTTTTTT. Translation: CASSSGRQGREKLFF.

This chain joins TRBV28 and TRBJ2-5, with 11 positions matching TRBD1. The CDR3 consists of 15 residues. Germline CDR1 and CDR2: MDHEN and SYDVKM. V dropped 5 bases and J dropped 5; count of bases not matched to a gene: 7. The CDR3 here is CASSDTGTGGETQYF. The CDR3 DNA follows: TGTGCCAGCAGTGATACCGGGACAGGGGGGGAGACCCAGTACTTC.

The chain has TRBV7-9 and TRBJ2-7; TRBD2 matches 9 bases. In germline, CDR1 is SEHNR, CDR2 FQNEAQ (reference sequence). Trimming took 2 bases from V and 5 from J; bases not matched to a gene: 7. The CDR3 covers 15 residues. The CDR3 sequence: CASSLIAGVLDEQYF. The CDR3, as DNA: TGTGCCAGCAGCTTAATAGCGGGAGTACTCGACGAGCAGTACTTC.

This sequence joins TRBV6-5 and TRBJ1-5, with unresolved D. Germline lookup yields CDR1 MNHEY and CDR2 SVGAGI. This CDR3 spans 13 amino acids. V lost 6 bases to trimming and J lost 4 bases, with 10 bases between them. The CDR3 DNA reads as TGTGCCAGCAGCCGCGGGAGTAATCAGCCCCAGCATTTT. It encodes CASSRGSNQPQHF.

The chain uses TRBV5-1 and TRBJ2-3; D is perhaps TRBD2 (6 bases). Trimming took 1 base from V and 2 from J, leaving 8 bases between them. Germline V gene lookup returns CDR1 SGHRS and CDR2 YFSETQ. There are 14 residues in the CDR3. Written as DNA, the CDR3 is TGCGCCAGCAGCTTGCTAGCGAACACAGATACGCAGTATTTT. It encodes CASSLLANTDTQYF. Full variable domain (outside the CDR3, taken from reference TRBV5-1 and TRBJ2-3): KAGVTQTPRYLIKTRGQQVTLSCSPISGHRSVSWYQQTPGQGLQFLFEYFSETQRNKGNFPGRFSGRQFSNSRSEMNVSTLELGDSALYLCASSLLANTDTQYFGPGTRLTVL.

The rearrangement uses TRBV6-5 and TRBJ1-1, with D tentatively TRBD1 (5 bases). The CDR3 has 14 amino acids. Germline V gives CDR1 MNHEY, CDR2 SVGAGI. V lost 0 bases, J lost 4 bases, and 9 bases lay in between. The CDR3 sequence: CASSYSQGSTEAFF. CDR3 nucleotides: TGTGCCAGCAGTTACTCGCAGGGAAGCACTGAAGCTTTCTTT.

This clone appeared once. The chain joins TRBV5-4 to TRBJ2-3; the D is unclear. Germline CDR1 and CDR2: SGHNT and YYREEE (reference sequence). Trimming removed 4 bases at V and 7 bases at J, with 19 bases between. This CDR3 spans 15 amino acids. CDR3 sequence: CASSLGDPPRNTQYF. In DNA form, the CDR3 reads TGTGCCAGCAGCCTAGGTGACCCTCCGAGAAATACGCAGTATTTT.

The CDR3: CASISGTGVDEQYF. DNA for the CDR3: TGTGCCAGCATTTCCGGGACAGGGGTCGACGAGCAGTACTTC. The chain recombines TRBV6-5 with TRBJ2-7, with TRBD1 matching over 10 bases. CDR1 is MNHEY, CDR2 SVGAGI, per germline. V trimming: 7 bases; J trimming: 5 bases; junction bases outside the gene matches: 8. CDR3 length: 14 amino acids.

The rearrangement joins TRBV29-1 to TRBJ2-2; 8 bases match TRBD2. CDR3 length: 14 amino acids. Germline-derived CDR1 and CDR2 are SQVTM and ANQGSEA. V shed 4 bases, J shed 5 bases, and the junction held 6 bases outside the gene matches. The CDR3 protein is CSVGRGGITGELFF. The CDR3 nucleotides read TGCAGCGTTGGTCGGGGGGGTATTACCGGGGAGCTGTTTTTT.

The CDR3 region has the DNA TGTGCCAGCAGACCCCAGACAGGGGTCTATGGCTACACCTTC. Its translation is CASRPQTGVYGYTF. The rearrangement links TRBV6-5 to TRBJ1-2; TRBD1 matches 8 bases. Trimming at V came to 6 bases and at J to 4 bases, leaving 7 bases not matched to a gene. The CDR3 is 14 residues long. The V gene's germline CDR1 is MNHEY and CDR2 SVGAGI.

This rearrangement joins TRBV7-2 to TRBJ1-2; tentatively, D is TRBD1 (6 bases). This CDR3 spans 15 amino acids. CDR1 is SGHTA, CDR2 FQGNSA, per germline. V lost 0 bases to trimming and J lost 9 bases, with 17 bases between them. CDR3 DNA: TGTGCCAGCAGCTTAGCTGGGACAAGTGGGAGAAGCTACACCTTC. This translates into CASSLAGTSGRSYTF. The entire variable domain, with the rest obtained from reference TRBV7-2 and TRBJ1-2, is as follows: GAGVSQSPSNKVTEKGKDVELRCDPISGHTALYWYRQSLGQGLEFLIYFQGNSAPDKSGLPSDRFSAERTGGSVSTLTIQRTQQEDSAVYLCASSLAGTSGRSYTFGSGTRLTVV.

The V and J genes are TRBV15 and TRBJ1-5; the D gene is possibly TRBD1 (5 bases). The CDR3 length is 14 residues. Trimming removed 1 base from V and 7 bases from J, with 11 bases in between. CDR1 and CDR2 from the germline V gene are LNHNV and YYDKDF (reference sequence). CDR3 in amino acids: CATSRARGFQPQHF. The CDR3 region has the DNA TGTGCCACCAGCAGAGCTAGGGGTTTCCAGCCCCAGCATTTT.

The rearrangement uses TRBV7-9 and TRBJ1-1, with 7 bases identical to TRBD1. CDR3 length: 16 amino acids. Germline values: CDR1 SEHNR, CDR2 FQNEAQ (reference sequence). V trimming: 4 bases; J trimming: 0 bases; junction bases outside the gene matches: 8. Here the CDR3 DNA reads TGTGCCAGCAGCTCCCTCGGGACAGACATGAACACTGAAGCTTTCTTT. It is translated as CASSSLGTDMNTEAFF.

The CDR3 spells CASSPPQQGRNYGYTF. DNA for the CDR3: TGTGCCAGCAGCCCCCCCCAACAGGGGCGGAACTATGGCTACACCTTC. The rearrangement links TRBV11-2 to TRBJ1-2, with 7 bases fitting TRBD1. Germline CDR1 and CDR2: SGHAT and FQNNGV. After removal of 5 bases from V and 2 bases from J, the junction contained 11 bases not matched to a gene. This CDR3 is 16 amino acids long. Looking up the rest from reference TRBV11-2 and TRBJ1-2 gives the full variable domain: EAGVAQSPRYKIIEKRQSVAFWCNPISGHATLYWYQQILGQGPKLLIQFQNNGVVDDSQLPKDRFSAERLKGVDSTLKIQPAKLEDSAVYLCASSPPQQGRNYGYTFGSGTRLTVV.

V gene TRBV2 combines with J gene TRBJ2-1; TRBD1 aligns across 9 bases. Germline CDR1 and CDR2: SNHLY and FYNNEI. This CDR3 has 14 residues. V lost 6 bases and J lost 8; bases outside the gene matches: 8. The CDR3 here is CASRRLTGGDEQFF. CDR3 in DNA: TGTGCCAGCAGGAGACTGACAGGGGGAGATGAGCAGTTCTTC.

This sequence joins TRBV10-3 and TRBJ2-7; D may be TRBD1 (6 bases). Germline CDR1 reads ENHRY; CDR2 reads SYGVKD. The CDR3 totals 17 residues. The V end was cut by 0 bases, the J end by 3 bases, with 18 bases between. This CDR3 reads CAISESGASRGGYEQYF. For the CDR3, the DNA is TGTGCCATCAGTGAGTCGGGGGCATCTCGAGGAGGCTACGAGCAGTACTTC.

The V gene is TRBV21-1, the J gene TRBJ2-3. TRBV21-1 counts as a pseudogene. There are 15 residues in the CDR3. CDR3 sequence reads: CASSVRGDSTDTQYF. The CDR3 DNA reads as TGTGCCAGCAGCGTAAGGGGGGACAGCACAGATACGCAGTATTTT.

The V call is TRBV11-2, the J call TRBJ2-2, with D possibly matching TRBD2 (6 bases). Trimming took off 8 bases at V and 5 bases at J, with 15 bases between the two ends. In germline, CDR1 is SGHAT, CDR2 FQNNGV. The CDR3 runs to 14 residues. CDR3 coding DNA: TGTGCCAGCTTGGGACTCTTCAGGACCGGGGAGCTGTTTTTT. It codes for CASLGLFRTGELFF.

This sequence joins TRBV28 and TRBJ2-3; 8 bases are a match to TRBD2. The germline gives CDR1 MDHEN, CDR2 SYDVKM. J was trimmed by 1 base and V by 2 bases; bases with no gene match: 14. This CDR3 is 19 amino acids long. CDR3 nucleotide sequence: TGTGCCAGCAGTTTAGAGGGGCAGGGAGCGGGGGACCGCACAGATACGCAGTATTTT. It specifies CASSLEGQGAGDRTDTQYF. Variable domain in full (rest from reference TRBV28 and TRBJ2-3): DVKVTQSSRYLVKRTGEKVFLECVQDMDHENMFWYRQDPGLGLRLIYFSYDVKMKEKGDIPEGYSVSREKKERFSLILESASTNQTSMYLCASSLEGQGAGDRTDTQYFGPGTRLTVL.

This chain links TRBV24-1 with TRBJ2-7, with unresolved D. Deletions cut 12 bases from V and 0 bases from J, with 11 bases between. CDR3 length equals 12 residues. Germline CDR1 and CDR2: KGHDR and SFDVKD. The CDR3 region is CAPAGLSYEQYF. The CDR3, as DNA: TGTGCCCCCGCAGGCCTCTCCTACGAGCAGTACTTC.

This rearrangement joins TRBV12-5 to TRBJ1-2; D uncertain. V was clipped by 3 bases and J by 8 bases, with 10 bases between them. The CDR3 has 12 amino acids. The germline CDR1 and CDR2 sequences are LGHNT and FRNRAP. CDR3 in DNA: TGTGCTAGTGGTTTTGCGTACGGCGGCTACACCTTC. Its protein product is CASGFAYGGYTF.

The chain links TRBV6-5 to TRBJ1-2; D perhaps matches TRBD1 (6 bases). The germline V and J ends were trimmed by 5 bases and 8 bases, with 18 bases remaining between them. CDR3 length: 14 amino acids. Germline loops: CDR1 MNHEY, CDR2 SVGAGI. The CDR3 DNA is TGTGCCAGCAGTCCCCTCGAGGGGGTTAAGGGCTACACCTTC. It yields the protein CASSPLEGVKGYTF.

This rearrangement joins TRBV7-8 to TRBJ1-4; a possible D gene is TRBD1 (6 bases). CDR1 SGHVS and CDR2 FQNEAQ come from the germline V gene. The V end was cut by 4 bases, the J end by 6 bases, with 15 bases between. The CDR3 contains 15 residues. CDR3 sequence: CASSYLQGEDEKLFF. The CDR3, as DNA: TGTGCCAGCAGCTACCTACAGGGAGAAGATGAAAAACTGTTTTTT.

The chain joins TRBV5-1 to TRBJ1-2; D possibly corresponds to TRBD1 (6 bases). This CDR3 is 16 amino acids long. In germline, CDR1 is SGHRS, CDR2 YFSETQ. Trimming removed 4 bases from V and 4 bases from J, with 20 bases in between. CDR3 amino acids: CASSPESGASGYGYTF. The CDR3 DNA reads TGCGCCAGCAGCCCAGAATCAGGGGCCTCCGGCTATGGCTACACCTTC. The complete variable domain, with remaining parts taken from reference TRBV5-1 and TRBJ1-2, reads KAGVTQTPRYLIKTRGQQVTLSCSPISGHRSVSWYQQTPGQGLQFLFEYFSETQRNKGNFPGRFSGRQFSNSRSEMNVSTLELGDSALYLCASSPESGASGYGYTFGSGTRLTVV.

CDR3 residues: CASDRDISTVLTF. CDR3 nucleotide sequence: TGTGCCAGCGACCGAGACATCTCCACCGTCCTGACTTTC. The J gene is TRBJ2-6, the V gene TRBV11-3; D remains unclear. Germline CDR1 and CDR2: SGHNT and YENEEA. V lost 8 bases to trimming and J lost 12 bases, with 17 bases between them. The CDR3 is 13 residues long.

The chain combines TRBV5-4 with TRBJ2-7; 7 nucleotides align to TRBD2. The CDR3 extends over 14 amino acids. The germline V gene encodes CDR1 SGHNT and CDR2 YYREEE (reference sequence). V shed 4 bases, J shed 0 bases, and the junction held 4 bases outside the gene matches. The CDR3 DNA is TGTGCCAGCAGCGTGGGGACTAACTCCTACGAGCAGTACTTC. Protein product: CASSVGTNSYEQYF.

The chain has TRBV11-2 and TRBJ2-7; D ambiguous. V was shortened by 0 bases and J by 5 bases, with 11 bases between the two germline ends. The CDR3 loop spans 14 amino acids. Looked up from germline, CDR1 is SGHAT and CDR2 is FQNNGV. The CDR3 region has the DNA TGTGCCAGCAGCTTAGAAGGTGACTCAGACGAGCAGTACTTC. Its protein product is CASSLEGDSDEQYF.

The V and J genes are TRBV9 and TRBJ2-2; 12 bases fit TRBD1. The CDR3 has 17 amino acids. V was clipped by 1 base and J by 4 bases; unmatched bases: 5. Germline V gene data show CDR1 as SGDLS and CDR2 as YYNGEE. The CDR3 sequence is CASSVRPGQGATGELFF. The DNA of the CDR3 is TGTGCCAGCAGCGTAAGACCGGGACAGGGGGCCACCGGGGAGCTGTTTTTT. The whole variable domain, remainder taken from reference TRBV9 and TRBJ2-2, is DSGVTQTPKHLITATGQRVTLRCSPRSGDLSVYWYQQSLDQGLQFLIQYYNGEERAKGNILERFSAQQFPDLHSELNLSSLELGDSALYFCASSVRPGQGATGELFFGEGSRLTVL.